Below are 23 T cell receptor beta chains sequenced from a single sample in a study of T cells in Graves' hyperthyroidism and ophthalmopathy. TCR beta CDR3 regions were amplified from RNA. An initial round of RT-PCR targeting the TCR CDR3 relied on the HTBI primer set. TCRdb re-analysed the multiplex PCR reads in MiXCR, keeping a single row per CDR3 protein. The table includes 540,000 or so distinct CDR3 sequences, under 60% detected once. Sequenced: peripheral blood or thyroid tissue (not recorded which). The source of these receptors is an adult woman with Graves' disease, either hyperthyroidism or ophthalmopathy (not recorded which).

This clonotype appeared many times. The chain employs TRBV20-1 and TRBJ2-7; TRBD1 agrees at 11 bases. The V gene's germline CDR1 is DFQATT and CDR2 SNEGSKA (reference sequence). This CDR3 has 14 residues. Unmatched junction bases numbered 7, after V lost 3 bases and J lost 6 bases. CDR3 sequence: CSASPWTGGGEQYF. The CDR3 region has the DNA TGCAGTGCTAGCCCCTGGACAGGGGGCGGCGAGCAGTACTTC.

The chain links TRBV10-3 to TRBJ2-7; D is unclear. The CDR3 length is 15 residues. Germline V gene sequence: CDR1 ENHRY, CDR2 SYGVKD. Trimming took off 11 bases at V and 0 bases at J, with 20 bases between the two ends. CDR3 amino acids: CASTSPSTSSYEQYF. Here the CDR3 DNA reads TGTGCCTCTACCTCCCCGTCGACCAGCTCCTACGAGCAGTACTTC.

The rearrangement links TRBV12-3 or TRBV12-4 to TRBJ1-5; maybe TRBD1 (5 bases). Between the trimmed V and J ends, which lost 5 bases and 15 bases, there was a span of 23 bases. This CDR3 spans 14 amino acids. CDR3 nucleotides: TGTGCCAGCAGTGAAGGGGCCTCGGTATCGGCTTTGCATTTT. Its translation is CASSEGASVSALHF.

The chain combines TRBV27 with TRBJ1-5, with no clear D. V was clipped by 6 bases and J by 4 bases, with 13 bases between them. The CDR3 is 14 residues long. CDR1 and CDR2 from the germline V gene are MNHEY and SMNVEV (reference sequence). CDR3 sequence: CASRPLDNNQPQHF. The DNA of the CDR3 is TGTGCCAGCAGGCCCCTAGACAATAATCAGCCCCAGCATTTT.

This clonotype was seen just once. This chain links TRBV9 with TRBJ2-5, with D perhaps matching TRBD2 (6 bases). CDR1 SGDLS and CDR2 YYNGEE come from the germline V gene. Trimming cost V 3 bases and J 3 bases, with 9 bases left between them. The CDR3 runs to 13 residues. CDR3 nucleotides: TGTGCCAGCAGCGCGGGAGAGGAAGAGACCCAGTACTTC. Residues: CASSAGEEETQYF.

This clonotype was detected only a few times. The V and J genes are TRBV10-3 and TRBJ2-7, with D uncertain. CDR1 is ENHRY, CDR2 SYGVKD, per germline. The length of the CDR3 is 12 residues. The V gene lost 7 bases and the J gene lost 3 bases, with 10 bases spanning the gap. CDR3 sequence (DNA): TGTGCCATCATAGGGCCGAACTACGAGCAGTACTTC. It encodes CAIIGPNYEQYF.

CDR3 amino acids: CSVVAGLGTEAFF. The CDR3 DNA follows: TGCAGCGTTGTAGCGGGATTGGGTACTGAAGCTTTCTTT. J is TRBJ1-1 and V is TRBV29-1; D ambiguous. With 4 bases removed from V and 5 bases from J, the gap between germline ends came to 14 bases. The V gene's germline CDR1 is SQVTM and CDR2 ANQGSEA. CDR3 length equals 13 residues. The complete variable domain, with remaining parts taken from reference TRBV29-1 and TRBJ1-1, reads SAVISQKPSRDICQRGTSLTIQCQVDSQVTMMFWYRQQPGQSLTLIATANQGSEATYESGFVIDKFPISRPNLTFSTLTVSNMSPEDSSIYLCSVVAGLGTEAFFGQGTRLTVV.

Many counts were recorded for this clonotype. The rearrangement links TRBV7-9 to TRBJ1-5, with D perhaps TRBD1 (5 bases). The CDR3 runs to 16 residues. CDR1 and CDR2 from the germline V gene are SEHNR and FQNEAQ (reference sequence). Trimming stripped 5 bases from V and 9 bases from J, with 23 bases between. DNA of the CDR3: TGTGCCAGCAGCCCGCCCCCGGGCCGCCCTAGGGGGCCCCAGCATTTT. The encoded protein is CASSPPPGRPRGPQHF.

The genes are TRBV9 and TRBJ2-2; TRBD2 aligns across 13 bases. CDR1 and CDR2 from the germline V gene are SGDLS and YYNGEE. J was trimmed by 7 bases and V by 0 bases; bases with no gene match: 9. The CDR3 sequence is 18 residues long. The CDR3, as DNA: TGTGCCAGCAGCGTAGGGACTAGCGGGAGCGGGCCAGGCGGGGAGCTGTTTTTT. Amino acid sequence: CASSVGTSGSGPGGELFF.

The chain has TRBV20-1 and TRBJ2-2, with D tentatively TRBD2 (6 bases). This CDR3 contains 12 residues. Germline V gene data show CDR1 as DFQATT and CDR2 as SNEGSKA (reference sequence). Trimming took 3 bases from V and 7 from J, leaving 9 bases between them. The DNA for the CDR3 is TGCAGTGCTAGCCCGACTAGCGGGGAGCTGTTTTTT. It translates to CSASPTSGELFF.

The chain joins TRBV12-3 or TRBV12-4 to TRBJ1-5; D remains unclear. This CDR3 contains 13 residues. V was trimmed by 8 bases and J by 6 bases, leaving 14 bases between them. The CDR3 spells CASGPTVFQPQHF. The CDR3 DNA sequence: TGTGCCAGCGGACCGACGGTTTTTCAGCCCCAGCATTTT.

This clonotype came up many times. The chain has TRBV20-1 and TRBJ1-5; D uncertain. This CDR3 is 14 amino acids long. Germline V gene data show CDR1 as DFQATT and CDR2 as SNEGSKA (reference sequence). Trimming took 6 bases from V and 1 from J, leaving 13 bases between them. The chain's CDR3 is CSARLQSSNQPQHF. CDR3 sequence (DNA): TGCAGTGCGAGACTCCAGAGCAGCAATCAGCCCCAGCATTTT.

In the case of this clonotype: A read error may be the cause here, since a much bigger clone is one base away. This chain joins TRBV13 and TRBJ2-7, with a possible D match to TRBD1 (6 bases). CDR3 length equals 13 residues. The V and J ends lost 8 bases and 2 bases respectively, with 13 bases between them. Germline V gives CDR1 PRHDT, CDR2 FYEKMQ (reference sequence). CDR3 nucleotides: TGTGCCAGCCGCTCACCAGGGGCCTACGAGCAGTACTTC. Its translation: CASRSPGAYEQYF.

In this sample, this clonotype turned up many times. V gene TRBV19 combines with J gene TRBJ1-5; TRBD1 matches at 9 bases. The germline gives CDR1 LNHDA, CDR2 SQIVND (reference sequence). The CDR3 runs to 13 residues. The V segment lost 8 bases and the J segment 5 bases; nucleotides outside the gene matches: 4. The CDR3 reads CASGTGRHQPQHF. In DNA, the CDR3 is TGTGCCAGTGGGACAGGGCGGCATCAGCCCCAGCATTTT.

This clonotype was seen at least ten times. This chain links TRBV10-3 with TRBJ1-1; 8 nucleotides align to TRBD1. The V and J ends lost 10 bases and 4 bases, in that order; junction bases with no gene match: 8. Germline V CDR1 and CDR2: ENHRY, SYGVKD. CDR3 length: 13 amino acids. The CDR3 coding sequence is TGTGCCACCGTGTCTCAGGGGGCCACTGAAGCTTTCTTT. It yields the protein CATVSQGATEAFF.

This clonotype occurred a few times. The V and J genes are TRBV5-1 and TRBJ2-1; 8 positions agree with TRBD2. This CDR3 comprises 13 residues. The germline CDR1 and CDR2 sequences are SGHRS and YFSETQ. Trimming took 3 bases from V and 8 from J; bases not matched to a gene: 4. CDR3 coding DNA: TGCGCCAGCAGCTCGCCAGCGGGAGATGAGCAGTTCTTC. Its protein product is CASSSPAGDEQFF.

A word on this clonotype: A junction end diverges from the germline sequence, so it may reflect a read error. The genes are TRBV7-2 and TRBJ2-5, with 7 bases lining up with TRBD1. Germline CDR1 is SGHTA and CDR2 is FQGNSA. The CDR3 contains 14 residues. CDR3: CASSLGDSQETQHF. The CDR3 DNA is TGTGCCAGCAGCTTGGGGGACAGCCAAGAGACCCAGCACTTC. Full variable domain (remainder filled in from reference TRBV7-2 and TRBJ2-5): GAGVSQSPSNKVTEKGKDVELRCDPISGHTALYWYRQSLGQGLEFLIYFQGNSAPDKSGLPSDRFSAERTGGSVSTLTIQRTQQEDSAVYLCASSLGDSQETQHFGPGTRLLVL.

This clonotype has a count of ten or more. The chain joins TRBV12-3 or TRBV12-4 to TRBJ1-2, with a tentative D call TRBD1 (6 bases). Trimming removed 4 bases at V and 2 bases at J, with 8 bases between. CDR3 size: 13 residues. The CDR3 loop reads CASSWTENYGYTF. DNA for the CDR3: TGTGCCAGCAGTTGGACAGAAAACTATGGCTACACCTTC.

The chain recombines TRBV2 with TRBJ2-7, with D hard to call. Germline V gene data show CDR1 as SNHLY and CDR2 as FYNNEI. CDR3 length: 12 residues. V lost 10 bases to trimming and J lost 0 bases, with 10 bases between them. The CDR3 protein is CATRYSSYEQYF. As DNA, the CDR3 is TGTGCCACCAGATACAGCTCCTACGAGCAGTACTTC.

This clonotype has ten or more counts. This chain uses TRBV6-1 with TRBJ1-2; no clear D gene. Between the trimmed V and J ends, which lost 2 bases and 4 bases, there was a span of 11 bases. The CDR3 runs to 14 residues. CDR1 is MNHNS and CDR2 is SASEGT in the germline V gene. In DNA form, the CDR3 reads TGTGCCAGCAGTGAATGGGAGGAAAGCTATGGCTACACCTTC. Translating it yields CASSEWEESYGYTF.

This clonotype was detected only once. The limits of the CDR3 on the DNA are not certain, so only TCRdb's listed CDR3 is given. The chain joins TRBV7-6 to TRBJ1-4; the table assigns TRBD1, which was not confirmed against the DNA. The CDR3 adds up to 20 amino acids, both ends counted. Germline lookup yields CDR1 SGHVS and CDR2 FNYEAQ. CDR3 in amino acids: CASSLLGEYEQYFGQEKLFF.

V is TRBV20-1 and J is TRBJ2-3; 15 bases line up with TRBD2. The V and J ends lost 5 bases and 2 bases, in that order; junction bases with no gene match: 8. The germline V gene encodes CDR1 DFQATT and CDR2 SNEGSKA (reference sequence). The CDR3 runs to 17 residues. CDR3 bases: TGCAGTGCTTTACCCGGGACTAGCGGGGGGACCACAGATACGCAGTATTTT. Translating gives CSALPGTSGGTTDTQYF.

At least ten counts were recorded for this clonotype. The chain is built from TRBV7-9 and TRBJ1-3; D not certain. V was trimmed by 1 base and J by 4 bases, leaving 11 bases between them. Looked up from germline, CDR1 is SEHNR and CDR2 is FQNEAQ (reference sequence). The CDR3 is made up of 15 amino acids. The CDR3, as DNA: TGTGCCAGCAGCTTAGTAGGTACCTTCGGAAACACCATATATTTT. It yields the protein CASSLVGTFGNTIYF.